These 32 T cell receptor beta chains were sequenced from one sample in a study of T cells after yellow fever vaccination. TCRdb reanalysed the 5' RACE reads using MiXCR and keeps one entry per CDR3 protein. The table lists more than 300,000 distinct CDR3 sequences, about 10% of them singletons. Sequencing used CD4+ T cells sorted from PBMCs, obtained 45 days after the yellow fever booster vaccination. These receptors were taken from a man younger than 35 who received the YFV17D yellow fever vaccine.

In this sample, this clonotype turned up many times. The CDR3 DNA follows: TGTGCCAGCAGCTTGGCCGAGGGGGCGACCACAGATACGCAGTATTTT. Its protein is CASSLAEGATTDTQYF. V is TRBV5-6 and J is TRBJ2-3, with TRBD1 matching over 7 bases. This CDR3 region has 16 residues. Looked up from germline, CDR1 is SGHDT and CDR2 is YYEEEE. V dropped 0 bases and J dropped 2; count of bases not matched to a gene: 6. Full variable domain (rest looked up from reference TRBV5-6 and TRBJ2-3): DAGVTQSPTHLIKTRGQQVTLRCSPKSGHDTVSWYQQALGQGPQFIFQYYEEEERQRGNFPDRFSGHQFPNYSSELNVNALLLGDSALYLCASSLAEGATTDTQYFGPGTRLTVL.

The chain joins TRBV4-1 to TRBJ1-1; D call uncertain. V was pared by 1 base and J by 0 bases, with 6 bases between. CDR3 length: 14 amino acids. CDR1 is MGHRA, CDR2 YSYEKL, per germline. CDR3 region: CASSQGGLNTEAFF. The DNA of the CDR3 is TGCGCCAGCAGCCAAGGGGGTCTGAACACTGAAGCTTTCTTT.

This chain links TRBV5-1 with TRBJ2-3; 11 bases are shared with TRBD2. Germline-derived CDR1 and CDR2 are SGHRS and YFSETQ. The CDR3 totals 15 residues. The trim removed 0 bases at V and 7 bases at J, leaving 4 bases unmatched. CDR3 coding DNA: TGCGCCAGCAGCTTGGACCGACTAGCGGGGAATACGCAGTATTTT. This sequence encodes CASSLDRLAGNTQYF.

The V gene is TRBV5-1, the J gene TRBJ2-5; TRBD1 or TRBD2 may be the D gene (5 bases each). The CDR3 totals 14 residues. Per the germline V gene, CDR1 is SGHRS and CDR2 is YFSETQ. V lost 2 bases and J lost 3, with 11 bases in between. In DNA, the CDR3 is TGCGCCAGCAGCTTCTGGGACGGTAAAGAGACCCAGTACTTC. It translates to CASSFWDGKETQYF.

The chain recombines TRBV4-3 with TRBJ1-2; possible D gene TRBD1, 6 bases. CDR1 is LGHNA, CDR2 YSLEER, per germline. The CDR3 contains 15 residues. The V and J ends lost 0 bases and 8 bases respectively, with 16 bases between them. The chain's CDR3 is CASSQDAGAISGYTF. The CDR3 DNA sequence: TGCGCCAGCAGCCAAGATGCAGGGGCAATATCGGGCTACACCTTC.

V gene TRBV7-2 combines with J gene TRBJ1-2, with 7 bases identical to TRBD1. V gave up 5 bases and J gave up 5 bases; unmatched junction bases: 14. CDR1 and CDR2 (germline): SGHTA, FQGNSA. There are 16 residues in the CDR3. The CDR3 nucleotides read TGTGCCAGCAGCCCTAGCCCCGGGAACAGGGGATATGGCTACACCTTC. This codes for CASSPSPGNRGYGYTF.

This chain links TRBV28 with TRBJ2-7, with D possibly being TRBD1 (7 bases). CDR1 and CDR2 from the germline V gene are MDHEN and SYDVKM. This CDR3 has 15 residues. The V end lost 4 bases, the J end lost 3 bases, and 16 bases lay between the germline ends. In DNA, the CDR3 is TGTGCCAGCAGTTCTGGGGGGACAGACAACTACGAGCAGTACGTC. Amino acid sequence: CASSSGGTDNYEQYV.

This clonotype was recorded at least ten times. The CDR3 sequence: CASSSDRGRSPLHF. The CDR3 region has the DNA TGTGCCAGCAGTTCGGACAGGGGGAGGTCACCCCTCCACTTT. The chain recombines TRBV28 with TRBJ1-6; 10 bases map to TRBD1. There are 14 residues in the CDR3. J was trimmed by 10 bases and V by 4 bases; bases with no gene match: 4. CDR1 and CDR2 from the germline V gene are MDHEN and SYDVKM.

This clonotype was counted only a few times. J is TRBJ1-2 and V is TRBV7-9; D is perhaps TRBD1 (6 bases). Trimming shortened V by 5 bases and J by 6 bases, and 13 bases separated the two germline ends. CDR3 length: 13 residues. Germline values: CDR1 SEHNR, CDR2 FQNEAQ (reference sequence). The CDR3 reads CASSPLRQDGYTF. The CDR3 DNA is TGTGCCAGCAGCCCCCTTAGACAGGATGGCTACACCTTC.

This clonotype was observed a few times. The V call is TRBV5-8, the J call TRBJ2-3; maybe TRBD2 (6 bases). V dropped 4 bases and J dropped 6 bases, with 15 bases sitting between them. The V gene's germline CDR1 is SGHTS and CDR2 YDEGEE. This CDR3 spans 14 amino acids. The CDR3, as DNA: TGTGCCAGCAGCGGCGGGGCCTACGTGGATACGCAGTATTTT. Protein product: CASSGGAYVDTQYF.

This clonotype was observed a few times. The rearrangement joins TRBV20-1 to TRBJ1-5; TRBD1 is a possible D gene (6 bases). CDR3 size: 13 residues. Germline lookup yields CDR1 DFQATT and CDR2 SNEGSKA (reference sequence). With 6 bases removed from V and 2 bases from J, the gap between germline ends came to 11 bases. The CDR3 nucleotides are TGCAGTGCGGAACGACAGGGCAATCAGCCCCAGCATTTT. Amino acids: CSAERQGNQPQHF.

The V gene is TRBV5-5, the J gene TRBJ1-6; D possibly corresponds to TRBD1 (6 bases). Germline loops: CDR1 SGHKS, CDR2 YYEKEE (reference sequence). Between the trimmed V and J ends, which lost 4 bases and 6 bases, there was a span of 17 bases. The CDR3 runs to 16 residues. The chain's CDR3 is CASSPGAVEGNSPLHF. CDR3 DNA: TGTGCCAGCAGCCCGGGGGCCGTAGAGGGTAATTCACCCCTCCACTTT.

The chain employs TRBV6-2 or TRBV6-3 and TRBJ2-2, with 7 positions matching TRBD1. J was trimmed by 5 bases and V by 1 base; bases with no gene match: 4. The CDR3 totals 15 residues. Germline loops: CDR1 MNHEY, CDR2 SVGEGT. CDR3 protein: CASSYYKDRTGELFF. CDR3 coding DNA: TGTGCCAGCAGTTACTATAAGGACAGGACCGGGGAGCTGTTTTTT.

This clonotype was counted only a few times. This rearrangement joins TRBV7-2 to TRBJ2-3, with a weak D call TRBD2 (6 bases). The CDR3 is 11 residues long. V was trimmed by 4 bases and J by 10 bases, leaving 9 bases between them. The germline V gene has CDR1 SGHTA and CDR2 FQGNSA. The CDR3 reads CASSWGGAQYF. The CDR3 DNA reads TGTGCCAGCAGCTGGGGAGGCGCGCAGTATTTT. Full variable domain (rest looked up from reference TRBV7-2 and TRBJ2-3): GAGVSQSPSNKVTEKGKDVELRCDPISGHTALYWYRQSLGQGLEFLIYFQGNSAPDKSGLPSDRFSAERTGGSVSTLTIQRTQQEDSAVYLCASSWGGAQYFGPGTRLTVL.

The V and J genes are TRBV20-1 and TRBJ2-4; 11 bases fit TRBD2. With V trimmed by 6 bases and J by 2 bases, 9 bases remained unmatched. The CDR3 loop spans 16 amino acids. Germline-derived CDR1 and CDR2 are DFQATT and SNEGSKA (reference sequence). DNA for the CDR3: TGCAGTGCCCCGCGGGTAGCGGGGGGGCCCAAAAACATTCAGTACTTC. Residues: CSAPRVAGGPKNIQYF.

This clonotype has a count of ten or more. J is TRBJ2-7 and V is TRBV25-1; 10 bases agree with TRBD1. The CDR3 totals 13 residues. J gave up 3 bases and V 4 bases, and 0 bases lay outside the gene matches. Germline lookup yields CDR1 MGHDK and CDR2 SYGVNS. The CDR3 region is CASSGTGGYEQYV. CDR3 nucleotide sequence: TGTGCCAGCAGTGGGACAGGGGGCTACGAGCAGTACGTC.

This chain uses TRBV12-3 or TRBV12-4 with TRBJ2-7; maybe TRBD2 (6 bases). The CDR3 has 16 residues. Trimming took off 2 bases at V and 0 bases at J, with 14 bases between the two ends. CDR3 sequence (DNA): TGTGCCAGCAGTTTATGGGGAGGCAGGAGCTCCTACGAGCAGTACTTC. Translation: CASSLWGGRSSYEQYF.

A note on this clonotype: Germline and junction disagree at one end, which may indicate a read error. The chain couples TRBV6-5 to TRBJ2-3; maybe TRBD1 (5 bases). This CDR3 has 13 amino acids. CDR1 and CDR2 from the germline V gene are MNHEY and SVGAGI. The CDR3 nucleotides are TGTGCCAGCACTTACCCAGGGACAGATACGCAGTATTTT. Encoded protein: CASTYPGTDTQYF.

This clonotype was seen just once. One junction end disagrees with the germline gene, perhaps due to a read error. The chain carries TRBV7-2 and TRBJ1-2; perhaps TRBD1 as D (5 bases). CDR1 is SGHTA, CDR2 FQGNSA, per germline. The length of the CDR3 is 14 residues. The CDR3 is CASSVATATYGYTF. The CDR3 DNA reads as TGTGCCAGCAGCGTAGCGACAGCAACCTATGGCTACACCTTC. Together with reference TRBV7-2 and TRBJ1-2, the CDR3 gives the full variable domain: GAGVSQSPSNKVTEKGKDVELRCDPISGHTALYWYRQSLGQGLEFLIYFQGNSAPDKSGLPSDRFSAERTGGSVSTLTIQRTQQEDSAVYLCASSVATATYGYTFGSGTRLTVV.

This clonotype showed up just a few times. The CDR3, as DNA: TGTGCCAGCAGCCAAGGGACATATGCTGAAGCTTTCTTT. Translation gives CASSQGTYAEAFF. The chain recombines TRBV3-1 with TRBJ1-1; possibly TRBD1 for D (5 bases). The V and J ends lost 1 base and 6 bases respectively, with 9 bases between them. Germline loops: CDR1 LGHDT, CDR2 YNNKEL (reference sequence). This CDR3 region has 13 residues.

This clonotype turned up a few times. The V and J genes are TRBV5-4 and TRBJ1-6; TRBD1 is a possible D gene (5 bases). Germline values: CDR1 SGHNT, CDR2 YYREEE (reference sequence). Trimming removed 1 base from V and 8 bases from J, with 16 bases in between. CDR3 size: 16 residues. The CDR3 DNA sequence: TGTGCCAGCAGCTTGTCCCACGATGGGGCCGATTCACCCCTCCACTTT. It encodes CASSLSHDGADSPLHF.

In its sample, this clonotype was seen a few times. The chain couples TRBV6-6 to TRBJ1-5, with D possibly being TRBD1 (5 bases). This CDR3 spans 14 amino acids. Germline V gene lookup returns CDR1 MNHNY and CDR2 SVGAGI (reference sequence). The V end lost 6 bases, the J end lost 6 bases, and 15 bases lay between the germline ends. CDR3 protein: CASRGPGGTQPQHF. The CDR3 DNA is TGTGCCAGCAGGGGACCAGGAGGGACTCAGCCCCAGCATTTT.

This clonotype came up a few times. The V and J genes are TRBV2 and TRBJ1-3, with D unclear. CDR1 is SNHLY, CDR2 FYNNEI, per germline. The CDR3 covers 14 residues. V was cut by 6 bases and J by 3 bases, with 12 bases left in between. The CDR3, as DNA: TGTGCCAGCAGCCGCGAAAAGGGTGGAAACACCATATATTTT. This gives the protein CASSREKGGNTIYF.

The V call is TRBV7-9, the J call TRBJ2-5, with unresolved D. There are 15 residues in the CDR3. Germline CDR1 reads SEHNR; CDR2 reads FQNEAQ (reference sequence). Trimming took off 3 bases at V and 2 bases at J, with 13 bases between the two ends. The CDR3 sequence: CASSLGAANQETQYF. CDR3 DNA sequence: TGTGCCAGCAGCTTGGGTGCCGCTAATCAAGAGACCCAGTACTTC.

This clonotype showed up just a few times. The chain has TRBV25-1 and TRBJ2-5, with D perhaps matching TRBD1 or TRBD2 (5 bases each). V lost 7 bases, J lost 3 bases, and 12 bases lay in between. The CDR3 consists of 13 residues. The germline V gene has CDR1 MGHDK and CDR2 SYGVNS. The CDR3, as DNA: TGTGCCAGCAATCGGGACGTAAAAGAGACCCAGTACTTC. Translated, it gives CASNRDVKETQYF.

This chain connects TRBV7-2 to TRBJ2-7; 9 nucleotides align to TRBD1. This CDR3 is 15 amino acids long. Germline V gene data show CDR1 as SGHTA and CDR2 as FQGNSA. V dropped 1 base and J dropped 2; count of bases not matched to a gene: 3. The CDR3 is CASSLVGQGTYEQYF. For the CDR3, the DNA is TGTGCCAGCAGCTTAGTCGGACAGGGGACCTACGAGCAGTACTTC.

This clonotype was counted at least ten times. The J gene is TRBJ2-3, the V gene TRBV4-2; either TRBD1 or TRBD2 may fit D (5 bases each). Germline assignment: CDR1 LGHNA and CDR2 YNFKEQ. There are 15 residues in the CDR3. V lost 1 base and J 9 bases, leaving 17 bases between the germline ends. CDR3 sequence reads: CASSQVEQGEGTQYF. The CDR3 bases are TGTGCCAGCAGCCAAGTTGAGCAGGGAGAAGGCACGCAGTATTTT.

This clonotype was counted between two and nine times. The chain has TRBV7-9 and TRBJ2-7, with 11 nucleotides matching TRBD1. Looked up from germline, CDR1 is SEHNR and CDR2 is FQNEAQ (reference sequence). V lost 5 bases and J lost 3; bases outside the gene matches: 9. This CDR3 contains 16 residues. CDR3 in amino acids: CASSPAGQGGNYEQYV. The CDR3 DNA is TGTGCCAGCAGCCCAGCGGGACAGGGGGGTAACTACGAGCAGTACGTC.

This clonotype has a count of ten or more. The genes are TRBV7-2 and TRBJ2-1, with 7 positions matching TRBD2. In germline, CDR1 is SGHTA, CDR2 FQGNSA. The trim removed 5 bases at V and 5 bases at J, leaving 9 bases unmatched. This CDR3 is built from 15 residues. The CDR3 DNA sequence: TGTGCCAGCAGCGCGCGGGGGTTCCCCCACAATGAGCAGTTCTTC. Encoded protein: CASSARGFPHNEQFF.

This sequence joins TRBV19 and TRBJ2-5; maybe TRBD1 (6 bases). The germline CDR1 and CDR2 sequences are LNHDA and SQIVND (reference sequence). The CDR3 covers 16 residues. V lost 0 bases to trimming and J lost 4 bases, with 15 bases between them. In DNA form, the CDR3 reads TGTGCCAGTAGTATAGAGGGACATGGGGTGAGAGAGACCCAGTACTTC. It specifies CASSIEGHGVRETQYF.

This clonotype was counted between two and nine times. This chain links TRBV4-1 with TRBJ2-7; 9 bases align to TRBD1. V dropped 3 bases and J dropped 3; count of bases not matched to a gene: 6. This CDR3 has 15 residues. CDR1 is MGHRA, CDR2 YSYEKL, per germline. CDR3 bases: TGCGCCAGCAGCCAGGGACAGGGTCCTCTCTACGAGCAGTACGTC. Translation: CASSQGQGPLYEQYV.

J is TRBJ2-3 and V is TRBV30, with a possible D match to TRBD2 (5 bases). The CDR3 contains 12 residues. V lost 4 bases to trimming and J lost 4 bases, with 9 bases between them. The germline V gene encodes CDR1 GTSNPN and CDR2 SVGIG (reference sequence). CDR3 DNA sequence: TGTGCCTGGAAGCGGTCGTCAGATACGCAGTATTTT. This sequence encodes CAWKRSSDTQYF.